Following are 19 T cell receptor beta chains from one sample sequenced in a study of neurological immune-mediated disorders. TCRdb fed the 5' RACE reads into MiXCR, producing one record per CDR3 protein. Here the sample spans 35,000 to 40,000 distinct CDR3 sequences, approximately 10% being singletons. The specimen was CD4+ T cells from blood. The receptors derive from a woman aged 30 to 39 with HTLV-1-associated myelopathy (HAM/TSP).

This clonotype was counted ten times or more. The rearrangement joins TRBV6-1 to TRBJ1-1, with D possibly matching TRBD1 (5 bases). The V gene lost 10 bases and the J gene lost 0 bases, with 15 bases spanning the gap. CDR3 size: 14 residues. CDR1 is MNHNS and CDR2 is SASEGT in the germline V gene. CDR3 DNA: TGTGCCACCCGGGGGATAAACATGAACACTGAAGCTTTCTTT. Residues: CATRGINMNTEAFF.

This clonotype was picked up many times. V and J are TRBV5-1 and TRBJ1-1; no clear D. Trimming stripped 3 bases from V and 0 bases from J, with 6 bases between. In germline, CDR1 is SGHRS, CDR2 YFSETQ. The CDR3 spans 13 residues. The CDR3 nucleotides are TGCGCCAGCAGCTCCCAGATGAACACTGAAGCTTTCTTT. Translated: CASSSQMNTEAFF.

J is TRBJ1-5 and V is TRBV18; no definite D call. CDR1 and CDR2 (germline): KGHSH, LQKENI. Trimming took off 2 bases at V and 2 bases at J, with 13 bases between the two ends. This CDR3 is built from 16 residues. The DNA for the CDR3 is TGTGCCAGCTCACCAGGCTGGGTAGGTGGCAATCAGCCCCAGCATTTT. Protein: CASSPGWVGGNQPQHF.

By share, this clonotype counts as medium-sized. The rearrangement joins TRBV20-1 to TRBJ2-7, with D tentatively TRBD2 (5 bases). CDR3 length: 13 residues. Trimming removed 5 bases from V and 3 bases from J, with 14 bases in between. Per the germline V gene, CDR1 is DFQATT and CDR2 is SNEGSKA (reference sequence). The chain's CDR3 is CSASRPGNYEQYF. CDR3 sequence (DNA): TGCAGTGCTTCTAGGCCGGGAAACTACGAGCAGTACTTC.

This clonotype showed up many times. The chain links TRBV7-2 to TRBJ2-3; 9 nucleotides agree with TRBD2. Per the germline V gene, CDR1 is SGHTA and CDR2 is FQGNSA. J was trimmed by 0 bases and V by 5 bases; bases with no gene match: 15. CDR3 length equals 19 residues. CDR3 sequence reads: CASSARRRRGGGSTDTQYF. The CDR3 DNA reads as TGTGCCAGCAGCGCCCGTAGGAGGCGGGGGGGTGGGAGCACAGATACGCAGTATTTT. The full variable domain, rest sourced from reference TRBV7-2 and TRBJ2-3, is GAGVSQSPSNKVTEKGKDVELRCDPISGHTALYWYRQSLGQGLEFLIYFQGNSAPDKSGLPSDRFSAERTGGSVSTLTIQRTQQEDSAVYLCASSARRRRGGGSTDTQYFGPGTRLTVL.

This clonotype was counted many times. This chain links TRBV7-2 with TRBJ1-2; a possible D gene is TRBD1 (5 bases). Per the germline V gene, CDR1 is SGHTA and CDR2 is FQGNSA. The V gene lost 1 base and the J gene lost 6 bases, with 12 bases spanning the gap. The length of the CDR3 is 14 residues. CDR3 sequence (DNA): TGTGCCAGCAGCTTAGTGCGGGGGGAGAATGGCTACACCTTC. Its translation: CASSLVRGENGYTF.

The sample holds many counts of this clonotype. The chain couples TRBV5-1 to TRBJ2-2, with D uncertain. The CDR3 covers 15 residues. The V end was cut by 0 bases, the J end by 4 bases, with 10 bases between. In germline, CDR1 is SGHRS, CDR2 YFSETQ. The CDR3 protein is CASSLEQQSTGELFF. The DNA for the CDR3 is TGCGCCAGCAGCTTGGAGCAGCAAAGCACCGGGGAGCTGTTTTTT.

This clonotype has a handful of counts. The rearrangement uses TRBV30 and TRBJ2-5, with 7 bases matching TRBD1. Germline CDR1 is GTSNPN and CDR2 is SVGIG (reference sequence). The CDR3 covers 13 residues. V was clipped by 0 bases and J by 6 bases; unmatched bases: 4. CDR3 loop: CAWSVGGKKTQYF. CDR3 bases: TGTGCCTGGAGTGTAGGGGGCAAGAAGACCCAGTACTTC.

This clonotype has a count of ten or more. The chain uses TRBV19 and TRBJ2-1, with 7 bases aligning to TRBD2. CDR3 length equals 15 residues. V lost 1 base, J lost 4 bases, and 4 bases stayed unmatched. Germline CDR1 is LNHDA and CDR2 is SQIVND (reference sequence). CDR3 sequence reads: CASSIAAGEYNEQFF. CDR3 DNA: TGTGCCAGTAGTATAGCTGCGGGGGAGTACAATGAGCAGTTCTTC.

This clonotype was seen many times. The J gene is TRBJ2-4, the V gene TRBV20-1; no reliable D call. This CDR3 spans 12 amino acids. Germline CDR1 and CDR2: DFQATT and SNEGSKA (reference sequence). V was shortened by 1 base and J by 8 bases, with 9 bases between the two germline ends. CDR3 in DNA: TGCAGTGCTAGAGGACATCCCGACATTCAGTACTTC. It specifies CSARGHPDIQYF.

This clonotype was picked up many times. As DNA, the CDR3 is TGCAGTGCTACCAGCTCCTACAATGAGCAGTTCTTC. This encodes CSATSSYNEQFF. The gene calls are TRBV20-1 and TRBJ2-1; no clear D. The CDR3 is 12 residues long. The V gene lost 4 bases and the J gene lost 0 bases, with 4 bases spanning the gap. The germline V gene encodes CDR1 DFQATT and CDR2 SNEGSKA (reference sequence).

The table lists this clonotype with many counts. The chain joins TRBV29-1 to TRBJ1-2, with 10 bases aligning to TRBD1. Germline V gene lookup returns CDR1 SQVTM and CDR2 ANQGSEA. V lost 4 bases to trimming and J lost 3 bases; unmatched junction nucleotides: 8. This CDR3 spans 15 amino acids. The CDR3 here is CSVAGTGVQHYGYTF. The CDR3 DNA sequence: TGCAGCGTTGCGGGGACAGGGGTCCAGCACTATGGCTACACCTTC.

This clonotype was seen many times. The rearrangement joins TRBV6-5 to TRBJ1-2, with 8 bases fitting TRBD1. Trimming at V came to 6 bases and at J to 3 bases, leaving 9 bases not matched to a gene. CDR1 and CDR2 (germline): MNHEY, SVGAGI. The CDR3 contains 15 residues. CDR3 sequence (DNA): TGTGCCAGCAGGAAAACAGGGGGATTGGACTATGGCTACACCTTC. Amino acid sequence: CASRKTGGLDYGYTF.

This clonotype appeared many times. The rearrangement uses TRBV20-1 and TRBJ2-7, with a weak D call TRBD2 (5 bases). Germline loops: CDR1 DFQATT, CDR2 SNEGSKA (reference sequence). The CDR3 contains 14 residues. V was cut by 1 base and J by 2 bases, with 12 bases left in between. DNA of the CDR3: TGCAGTGCTAGAGTCCGAGGGTTACCCTACGAGCAGTACTTC. Amino acid sequence: CSARVRGLPYEQYF.

This clonotype showed up many times. CDR3 in amino acids: CASSLAAPGWGNTEAFF. Written as DNA, the CDR3 is TGCGCCAGCAGCTTGGCAGCTCCAGGGTGGGGGAACACTGAAGCTTTCTTT. This chain joins TRBV5-1 and TRBJ1-1; a possible D gene is TRBD1 (5 bases). The CDR3 is made up of 17 amino acids. The ends were cut back, 0 bases at V and 1 base at J, with 16 bases in the middle. The germline V gene encodes CDR1 SGHRS and CDR2 YFSETQ.

This clonotype appeared a few times. The chain uses TRBV12-2 and TRBJ2-5; the DNA was not used to check the table's D call, TRBD2. TRBV12-2 has pseudogene status. The CDR3 has 15 amino acids. The CDR3 is CASRPSPSWKETQYF. The CDR3 coding sequence is TGTGCAAGTCGCCCCAGCCCTAGCTGGAAAGAGACCCAGTACTTC.

This clonotype has only a few counts. This chain uses TRBV6-2 or TRBV6-3 with TRBJ2-1, with 10 bases aligning to TRBD2. CDR3 length: 21 residues. Germline V lookup: CDR1 MNHEY, CDR2 SVGEGT. Germline trimming cut 0 bases from V and 0 bases from J; bases unmatched to any gene: 14. The CDR3 bases are TGTGCCAGCAGTTACTCGAGCGGGGGGGACCTCAAACCAAGCTCCTACAATGAGCAGTTCTTC. Protein: CASSYSSGGDLKPSSYNEQFF.

This clonotype has ten or more counts. This sequence joins TRBV7-9 and TRBJ1-3; the D gene is possibly TRBD1 (6 bases). Between the trimmed V and J ends, which lost 5 bases and 6 bases, there was a span of 14 bases. The CDR3 totals 14 residues. Germline-derived CDR1 and CDR2 are SEHNR and FQNEAQ (reference sequence). CDR3 in DNA: TGTGCCAGCAGCCGCGGGGGGCAGCTAAACACCATATATTTT. Amino acids: CASSRGGQLNTIYF.

This clonotype was seen repeatedly, ten times or more. The chain joins TRBV5-6 to TRBJ2-3, with D possibly matching TRBD1 (7 bases). Trimming pared 5 bases from V and 3 bases from J, leaving 16 bases between. The length of the CDR3 is 15 residues. The germline V gene has CDR1 SGHDT and CDR2 YYEEEE. In DNA, the CDR3 is TGTGCCAGCAGGAAACGACAGGGAGGAACAGATACGCAGTATTTT. Amino acids: CASRKRQGGTDTQYF.